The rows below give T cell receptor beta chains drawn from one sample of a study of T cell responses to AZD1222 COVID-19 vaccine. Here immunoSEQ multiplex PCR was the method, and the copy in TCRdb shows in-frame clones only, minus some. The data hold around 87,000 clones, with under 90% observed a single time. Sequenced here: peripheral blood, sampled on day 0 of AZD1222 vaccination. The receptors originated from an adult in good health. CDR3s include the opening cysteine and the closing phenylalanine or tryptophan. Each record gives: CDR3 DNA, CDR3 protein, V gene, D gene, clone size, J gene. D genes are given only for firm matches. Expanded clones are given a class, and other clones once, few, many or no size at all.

cdr3_nt: TGCAGCGTTGGACGGAACACTGAAGCTTTCTTT
cdr3_aa: CSVGRNTEAFF
v_call: TRBV29-1
d_call: NA
clone_size: NA
j_call: TRBJ1-1

cdr3_nt: TGCGCCAGCAGTATGGGACAGGGGGTGTCTTCACCCCTCCACTTT
cdr3_aa: CASSMGQGVSSPLHF
v_call: TRBV5-1
d_call: TRBD1
clone_size: NA
j_call: TRBJ1-6

cdr3_nt: TGTGCCAGTAGTATAGATCCGGGACTAGCATCCGGGGACAATGAGCAGTTCTTC
cdr3_aa: CASSIDPGLASGDNEQFF
v_call: TRBV19
d_call: TRBD2
clone_size: NA
j_call: TRBJ2-1

cdr3_nt: TGTGCCAGCAGCAAAGGTTCCAGGGGTTGTAGTGGAAACACCATATATTTT
cdr3_aa: CASSKGSRGCSGNTIYF
v_call: TRBV21-1
d_call: NA
clone_size: NA
j_call: TRBJ1-3

cdr3_nt: TGCGCCAGCAGCTTGGACAGGGGCAAGACAGATACGCAGTATTTT
cdr3_aa: CASSLDRGKTDTQYF
v_call: TRBV5-1
d_call: TRBD1
clone_size: NA
j_call: TRBJ2-3

cdr3_nt: TGTGCCAGCAGCCCCGGGACTAGCGAAACCAATGAGCAGTTCTTC
cdr3_aa: CASSPGTSETNEQFF
v_call: TRBV11-2
d_call: TRBD2
clone_size: few
j_call: TRBJ2-1

cdr3_nt: TGCGCCAGCAGAACGGGGACAGGGGCGGATACGCAGTATTTT
cdr3_aa: CASRTGTGADTQYF
v_call: TRBV5-1
d_call: TRBD1
clone_size: NA
j_call: TRBJ2-3

cdr3_nt: TGTGCCAGCAGTGGATACAGGGGAAGTGACACTGAAGCTTTCTTT
cdr3_aa: CASSGYRGSDTEAFF
v_call: TRBV25-1
d_call: TRBD1
clone_size: once
j_call: TRBJ1-1

cdr3_nt: TGCGCCAGCAGCCAAGGGCAGGGGGCTACCTACTATGGCTACACCTTC
cdr3_aa: CASSQGQGATYYGYTF
v_call: TRBV4-1
d_call: TRBD1
clone_size: NA
j_call: TRBJ1-2

cdr3_nt: TGTGCCAGTGGGACATTATGGGGCTACACCTTC
cdr3_aa: CASGTLWGYTF
v_call: TRBV28
d_call: NA
clone_size: NA
j_call: TRBJ1-2